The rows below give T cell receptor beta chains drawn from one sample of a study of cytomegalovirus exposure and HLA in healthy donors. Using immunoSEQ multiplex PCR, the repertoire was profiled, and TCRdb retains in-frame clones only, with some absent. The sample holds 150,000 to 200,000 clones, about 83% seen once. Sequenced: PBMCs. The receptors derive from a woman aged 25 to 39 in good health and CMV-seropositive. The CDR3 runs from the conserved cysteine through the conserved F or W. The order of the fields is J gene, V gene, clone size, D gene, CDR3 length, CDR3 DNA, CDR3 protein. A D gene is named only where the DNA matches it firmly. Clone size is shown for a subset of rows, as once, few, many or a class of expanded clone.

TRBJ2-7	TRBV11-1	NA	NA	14	TGTGCCAGCAGCAAACTTATCGGGGCCTACGAGCAGTACTTC	CASSKLIGAYEQYF
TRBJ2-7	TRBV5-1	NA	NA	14	TGCGCCAGCAGCCCCGGGACACGGGCGGCCGAGCAGTACTTC	CASSPGTRAAEQYF
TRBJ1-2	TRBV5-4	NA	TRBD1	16	TGTGCCAGCAGCGGAGCTGGACAGGGGGCTAACTATGGCTACACCTTC	CASSGAGQGANYGYTF
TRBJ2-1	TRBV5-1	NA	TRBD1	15	TGCGCCAGCAGCTCTGATGGGACAGGGAACAATGAGCAGTTCTTC	CASSSDGTGNNEQFF
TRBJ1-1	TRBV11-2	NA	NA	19	TGTGCCAGCAGCTTAGATCGGGGAGGGTTAAGGGTCGGAAACACTGAAGCTTTCTTT	CASSLDRGGLRVGNTEAFF
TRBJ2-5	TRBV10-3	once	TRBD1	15	TGTGCCATCAGCGAGATAGGGACAGGCCAAGAGACCCAGTACTTC	CAISEIGTGQETQYF
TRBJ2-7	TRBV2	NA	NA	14	TGTGCCAGCAGTACCGGACGGGACACCTACGAGCAGTACTTC	CASSTGRDTYEQYF
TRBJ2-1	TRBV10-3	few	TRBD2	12	TGTGCCATTCTAGCGGGAAGGAATGAGCAGTTCTTC	CAILAGRNEQFF
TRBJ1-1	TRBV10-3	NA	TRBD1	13	TGTGCCATCTCCGCGGGACAGGTTTCTCAAGCTTTCTTT	CAISAGQVSQAFF
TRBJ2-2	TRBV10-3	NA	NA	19	TGTGCCATCAGTGAGTCGTTAAGGCGCGGAAGCTCGAACACCGGGGAGCTGTTTTTT	CAISESLRRGSSNTGELFF
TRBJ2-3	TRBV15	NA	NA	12	TGTGCCACCAGGGGGGCTTCAGATACGCAGTATTTT	CATRGASDTQYF
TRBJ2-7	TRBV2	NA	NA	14	TGTGCCAGCAGTGAACGGGGAGAGGGATACGAGCAGTACTTC	CASSERGEGYEQYF
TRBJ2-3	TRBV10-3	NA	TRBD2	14	TGTGCCATCAGTGGTACTAGCGGCACAGATACGCAGTATTTT	CAISGTSGTDTQYF
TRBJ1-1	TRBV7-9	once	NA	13	TGTGCCAGCAGCTTAGAAGGGGCAGGGTGGGCTTTCTTT	CASSLEGAGWAFF
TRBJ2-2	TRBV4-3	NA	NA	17	TGCGCCAGCAGCCGGAGGACTGGCTCAATCAACACCGGGGAGCTGTTTTTT	CASSRRTGSINTGELFF
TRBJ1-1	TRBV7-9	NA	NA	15	TGTTCCAGCAGCTTAGCGCTAGGAGTGGAAACTGAAGCTTTCTTT	CSSSLALGVETEAFF
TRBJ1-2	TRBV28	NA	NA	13	TGTGCGCACAAGGGAGGGCCCAACTATGGCTACACCTTC	CAHKGGPNYGYTF
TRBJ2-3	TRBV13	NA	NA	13	TGTGCCAGCAGCTTAGAGGTCGGAGGGGCGCAGTATTTT	CASSLEVGGAQYF
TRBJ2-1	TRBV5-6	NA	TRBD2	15	TGTGCCAGCAGCTTGGTACTAGCGGGGGGGCGGGAGCAGTTCTTC	CASSLVLAGGREQFF
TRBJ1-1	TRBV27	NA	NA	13	TGTGCCAGCAGCCCCACAGTTAACACTGAAGCTTTCTTT	CASSPTVNTEAFF
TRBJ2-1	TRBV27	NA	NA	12	TGTGCCAGCAGCCTTAGGGGAGGTGAGCAGTTCTTC	CASSLRGGEQFF
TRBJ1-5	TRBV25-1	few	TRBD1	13	TGTGCCAGCTCCGACAGGGAGGCTCAGCCCCAGCATTTT	CASSDREAQPQHF
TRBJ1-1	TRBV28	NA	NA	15	TGTGCCAGCAGACTCCGACCCCGGTCGGGCACTGAAGCTTTCTTT	CASRLRPRSGTEAFF
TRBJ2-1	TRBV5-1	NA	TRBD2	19	TGCGCCAGCAGCTTTCGGCTAGCGGGAGGTTTGCCGGCCCGCAATGAGCAGTTCTTC	CASSFRLAGGLPARNEQFF
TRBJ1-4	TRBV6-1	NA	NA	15	TGTGCCAGCGACCCCAGGCGGGGAGCTAATGAAAAACTGTTTTTT	CASDPRRGANEKLFF
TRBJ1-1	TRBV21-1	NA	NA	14	TGTGCCAGCAGCCCCCTGGGGGGAAATCGAGAAGCTTTCTTT	CASSPLGGNREAFF
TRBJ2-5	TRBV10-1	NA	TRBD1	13	TGCGCCAGCAGCGGGACAGCCCAAGAGACCCAGTACTTC	CASSGTAQETQYF
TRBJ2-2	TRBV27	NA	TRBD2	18	TGTGCCAGCAGTTTTATACTCCTAGCGGGAACAGACACCGGGGAGCTGTTTTTT	CASSFILLAGTDTGELFF
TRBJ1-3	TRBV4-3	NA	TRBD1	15	TGCGCCAGCAGCCAAGAAGGACAGGCGGGAAACACCATATATTTT	CASSQEGQAGNTIYF
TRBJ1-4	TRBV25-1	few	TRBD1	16	TGTGCCAGCAGTGAATCAGGACAGGGAACTAATGAAAAACTGTTTTTT	CASSESGQGTNEKLFF
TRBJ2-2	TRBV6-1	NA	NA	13	TGTGCCAGCAGGCTTACTAGCACCGGGGAGCTGTTTTTT	CASRLTSTGELFF
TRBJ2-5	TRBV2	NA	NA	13	TGTGCCAGCAGTGAAGCGCGAGGGGGGACCCAGTACTTC	CASSEARGGTQYF
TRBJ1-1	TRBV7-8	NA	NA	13	TGTGCCAGCAGCTTAGTAGTCGTCGCTGAAGCTTTCTTT	CASSLVVVAEAFF
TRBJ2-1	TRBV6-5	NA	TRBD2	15	TGTGCCAGCAGCCGAGCGGGAGCCGCCTACAATGAGCAGTTCTTC	CASSRAGAAYNEQFF
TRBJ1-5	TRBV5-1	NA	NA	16	TGCGCCAGCAGCCCCCGGGAAGCCAGGTTCCATCAGCCCCAGCATTTT	CASSPREARFHQPQHF
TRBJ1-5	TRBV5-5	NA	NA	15	TGTGCCAGCAGCTTGGCGGCAGGGGAGCATCAGCCCCAGCATTTT	CASSLAAGEHQPQHF
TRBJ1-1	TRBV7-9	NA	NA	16	TGTGCCAGCAGCCCCCGTGACAGGAGGCTCAACACTGAAGCTTTCTTT	CASSPRDRRLNTEAFF
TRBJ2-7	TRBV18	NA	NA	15	TGTGCCAGCTCCCCTCAAGGGGGAGGGTCCTACGAGCAGTACTTC	CASSPQGGGSYEQYF
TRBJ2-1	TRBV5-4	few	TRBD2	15	TGTGCCAGCAGCTTCCCCCAGCGGGACTACAATGAGCAGTTCTTC	CASSFPQRDYNEQFF
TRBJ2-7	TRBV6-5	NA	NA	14	TGTGCCAGCAGTTCCCCCAGGGCGTCCGACGAGCAGTACTTC	CASSSPRASDEQYF
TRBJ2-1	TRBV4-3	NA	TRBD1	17	TGCGCCAGCAGCCAAGAAACCCGGACAGGGGTGAGCAATGAGCAGTTCTTC	CASSQETRTGVSNEQFF
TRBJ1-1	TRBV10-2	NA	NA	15	TGCGCCAGCAGTGTGGACCACAGGGAGAACACTGAAGCTTTCTTT	CASSVDHRENTEAFF
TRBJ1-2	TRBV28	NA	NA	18	TGTGCCAGCAGTTTATCGCCTAATACCGGGACAAAGTCTAATGGCTACACCTTC	CASSLSPNTGTKSNGYTF
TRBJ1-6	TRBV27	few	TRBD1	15	TGTGCCAGCAGTGCCGCCGGGACAGGAAGATCACCCCTCCACTTT	CASSAAGTGRSPLHF
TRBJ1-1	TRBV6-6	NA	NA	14	TGTGCCAGCAGTTATCCCAGGGTCAACACTGAAGCTTTCTTT	CASSYPRVNTEAFF
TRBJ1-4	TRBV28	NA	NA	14	TGTGCCAGCAGTTTACAACAGCTAAATGAAAAACTGTTTTTT	CASSLQQLNEKLFF
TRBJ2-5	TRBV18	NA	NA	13	TGTGCCAGCTCACCCACGGGGAGGGAGACCCAGTACTTC	CASSPTGRETQYF
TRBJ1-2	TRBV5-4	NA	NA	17	TGTGCCAGCAGCTTGAAGGTCGTCACAGGGTTGCCCTATGGCTACACCTTC	CASSLKVVTGLPYGYTF
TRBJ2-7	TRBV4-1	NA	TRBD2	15	TGCGCCAGCAGCCAAGACCTAGCGGGGGAATACGAGCAGTACTTC	CASSQDLAGEYEQYF
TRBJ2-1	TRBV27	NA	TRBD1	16	TGTGCCAGCAGTTTGCTCGGGACAGGGGGTGACAATGAGCAGTTCTTC	CASSLLGTGGDNEQFF
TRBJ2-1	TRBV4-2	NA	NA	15	TGTGCCAGCAGCCACACCATGCAGGGGCTCGATGAGCAGTTCTTC	CASSHTMQGLDEQFF
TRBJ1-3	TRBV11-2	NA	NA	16	TGTGCCAGCAGCCCTCGTACAGGGCGGGCTGGAAACACCATATATTTT	CASSPRTGRAGNTIYF
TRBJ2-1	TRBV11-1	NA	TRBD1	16	TGTGCCAGCAGCCCAGGACAGGTCTCTTCCTACAATGAGCAGTTCTTC	CASSPGQVSSYNEQFF
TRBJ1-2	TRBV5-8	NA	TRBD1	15	TGTGCCAGCAGCTTGGTGGACAGGCCGTTCTATGGCTACACCTTC	CASSLVDRPFYGYTF
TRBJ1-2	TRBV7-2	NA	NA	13	TGTGCCAGCAGCTTATTTACAGGAAGCGGCTACACCTTC	CASSLFTGSGYTF
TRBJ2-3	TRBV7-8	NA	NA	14	TGTGCCAGCAGCTTAGCGGGCCCCCGGGATACGCAGTATTTT	CASSLAGPRDTQYF
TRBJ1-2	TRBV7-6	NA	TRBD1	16	TGTGCCAGCAGCTTAGGTGTCCAGGGGGCTGCCCATGGCTACACCTTC	CASSLGVQGAAHGYTF
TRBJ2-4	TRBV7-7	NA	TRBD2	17	TGTGCTAGCAGCTTATGGGGTCGGGGGGGTATACCAAACATTCAGTACTTC	CASSLWGRGGIPNIQYF
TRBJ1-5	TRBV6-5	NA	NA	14	TGTGCCAGCAGTTACTTGACAGGCAATCAGCCCCAGCATTTT	CASSYLTGNQPQHF